A single sample is the source of the 14 T cell receptor beta chains below, sequenced in a study of CD8 T cells in Susac syndrome. Random hexamers were used to reverse transcribe the RNA input (about 0.45 to 1 ug). TCRdb redid the calling of the immunoSEQ multiplex PCR reads with MiXCR, one entry per CDR3 protein. This table has 170,000 or so distinct CDR3 sequences, around 93% appearing once. Specimen: CD4+ T cells from PBMCs. The origin of the receptors is a human donor with multiple sclerosis.

The rearrangement links TRBV6-2 or TRBV6-3 to TRBJ1-5; 9 nucleotides align to TRBD1. This CDR3 is built from 16 residues. Germline V gene sequence: CDR1 MNHEY, CDR2 SVGEGT. With 7 bases clipped from V and 0 bases from J, the junction kept 7 bases outside the gene matches. CDR3 bases: TGTGCCAGCAAGACACAGGGGGCTGGTAGCAATCAGCCCCAGCATTTT. Translated, it gives CASKTQGAGSNQPQHF.

The chain has TRBV12-3 or TRBV12-4 and TRBJ2-5; the D is unclear. The CDR3 length is 12 residues. V lost 3 bases, J lost 5 bases, and 7 bases lay in between. The CDR3 nucleotides read TGTGCCAGCAGTTTCGGGCGGGAGACCCAGTACTTC. As protein: CASSFGRETQYF.

The chain uses TRBV6-2 or TRBV6-3 and TRBJ2-7; TRBD2 agrees at 9 bases. The germline V gene encodes CDR1 MNHEY and CDR2 SVGEGT. The V and J ends lost 4 bases and 0 bases, in that order; junction bases with no gene match: 4. CDR3 size: 15 residues. CDR3 nucleotides: TGTGCCAGCAGTTCTAGCGGGACCTACTCCTACGAGCAGTACTTC. Protein sequence: CASSSSGTYSYEQYF.

The J gene is TRBJ2-1, the V gene TRBV2; 7 nucleotides line up with TRBD2. This CDR3 comprises 13 residues. With 6 bases clipped from V and 10 bases from J, the junction kept 9 bases outside the gene matches. Germline V gene sequence: CDR1 SNHLY, CDR2 FYNNEI. CDR3 amino acids: CASSVLLALEQFF. In DNA, the CDR3 is TGTGCCAGCAGCGTCTTACTAGCGCTCGAGCAGTTCTTC. The variable domain in full, with the rest retrieved from reference TRBV2 and TRBJ2-1, is EPEVTQTPSHQVTQMGQEVILRCVPISNHLYFYWYRQILGQKVEFLVSFYNNEISEKSEIFDDQFSVERPDGSNFTLKIRSTKLEDSAMYFCASSVLLALEQFFGPGTRLTVL.

The chain couples TRBV7-2 to TRBJ2-4; tentatively, D is TRBD2 (7 bases). The CDR3 loop spans 13 amino acids. Germline CDR1 reads SGHTA; CDR2 reads FQGNSA. V was cut by 4 bases and J by 15 bases, with 19 bases left in between. This chain's CDR3 is CASSSRGASFPYF. In nucleotides, the CDR3 is TGTGCCAGCAGCTCCCGGGGGGCCAGTTTCCCGTACTTC.

The chain has TRBV29-1 and TRBJ2-5; 7 bases agree with TRBD1. V dropped 6 bases and J dropped 1; count of bases not matched to a gene: 14. The CDR3 consists of 16 residues. The germline V gene encodes CDR1 SQVTM and CDR2 ANQGSEA. The CDR3 nucleotides are TGCAGCGTCCAGGGGGATCTGGACAGCACCCAAGAGACCCAGTACTTC. Translation: CSVQGDLDSTQETQYF.

The J gene is TRBJ2-2, the V gene TRBV29-1, with TRBD1 identical over 10 bases. The ends lost 5 bases at V and 4 bases at J; junction bases unmatched: 1. CDR3 length equals 13 residues. The germline V gene has CDR1 SQVTM and CDR2 ANQGSEA. The CDR3 loop reads CSVRTGGTGELFF. As DNA, the CDR3 is TGCAGCGTTAGGACAGGGGGCACCGGGGAGCTGTTTTTT.

The V gene is TRBV7-9, the J gene TRBJ2-5; a weak D match, TRBD2 (7 bases). V was trimmed by 5 bases and J by 5 bases, leaving 15 bases between them. Germline V gives CDR1 SEHNR, CDR2 FQNEAQ (reference sequence). The CDR3 is 14 amino acids. CDR3: CASSPGGPIETQYF. Here the CDR3 DNA reads TGTGCCAGCAGCCCCGGGGGGCCAATTGAGACCCAGTACTTC. Full variable domain (outside the CDR3, taken from reference TRBV7-9 and TRBJ2-5): DTGVSQNPRHKITKRGQNVTFRCDPISEHNRLYWYRQTLGQGPEFLTYFQNEAQLEKSRLLSDRFSAERPKGSFSTLEIQRTEQGDSAMYLCASSPGGPIETQYFGPGTRLLVL.

V usage is TRBV4-1 and J usage is TRBJ1-3; D unresolved. V gave up 2 bases and J gave up 0 bases, with 17 bases separating them. CDR1 and CDR2 (germline): MGHRA, YSYEKL. The CDR3 sequence is 18 residues long. The CDR3 is CASSQRAEYSFSGNTIYF. DNA for the CDR3: TGCGCCAGCAGCCAAAGGGCGGAGTATAGCTTCTCTGGAAACACCATATATTTT.

This chain links TRBV20-1 with TRBJ1-4; D ambiguous. There are 14 residues in the CDR3. Trimming removed 1 base at V and 11 bases at J, with 17 bases between. Germline CDR1 and CDR2: DFQATT and SNEGSKA (reference sequence). The CDR3 DNA follows: TGCAGTGCTAGAGGGCCAGGAGGAGGTGAGAAACTGTTTTTT. This translates into CSARGPGGGEKLFF.

The V and J genes are TRBV25-1 and TRBJ2-7, with D maybe TRBD2 (6 bases). The ends were cut back, 8 bases at V and 4 bases at J, with 15 bases in the middle. The CDR3 spans 13 residues. The germline CDR1 and CDR2 sequences are MGHDK and SYGVNS. The CDR3 region has the DNA TGTGCCAGCGGCTACGGAGGGCTGTACGAGCAGTACTTC. Translating it yields CASGYGGLYEQYF.

V gene TRBV12-3 or TRBV12-4 combines with J gene TRBJ1-5, with D unresolved. The V end lost 3 bases, the J end lost 6 bases, and 9 bases lay between the germline ends. CDR3 length: 13 amino acids. In DNA form, the CDR3 reads TGTGCCAGCAGTTTTGGAGGAGGTCAGCCCCAGCATTTT. Protein product: CASSFGGGQPQHF.

The chain combines TRBV27 with TRBJ2-7, with 9 nucleotides matching TRBD2. The CDR3 runs 13 residues. Germline V CDR1 and CDR2: MNHEY, SMNVEV (reference sequence). Germline trimming cut 7 bases from V and 3 bases from J; bases unmatched to any gene: 4. The CDR3 spells CASKGLASYEQYF. CDR3 bases: TGTGCCAGCAAGGGACTAGCAAGCTACGAGCAGTACTTC.

J is TRBJ2-1 and V is TRBV4-3, with 13 bases that match TRBD2. Losses at the gene ends were 3 bases for V and 7 bases for J; bases not matched to a gene: 6. Germline-derived CDR1 and CDR2 are LGHNA and YSLEER. The CDR3 extends over 16 amino acids. The CDR3 is CASSQTLAGGGNEQFF. Written as DNA, the CDR3 is TGCGCCAGCAGCCAGACACTAGCGGGAGGGGGGAATGAGCAGTTCTTC.